What follows are 2 T cell receptor beta chains derived from one specimen sequenced in a study of blood T cell repertoires in COVID-19. Assay used: immunoSEQ multiplex PCR; TCRdb lists only in-frame clones, some missing. Of over 85,000 clones listed, approximately 88% were seen once; the top ten hold 4% to 5.5%. Sequenced material: peripheral blood. Receptor source: a human donor in a cohort sampled during active COVID-19.

The chain employs TRBV2 and TRBJ2-1; 7 bases match TRBD1. V trimming: 6 bases; J trimming: 3 bases; junction bases outside the gene matches: 8. Germline-derived CDR1 and CDR2 are SNHLY and FYNNEI. The CDR3 extends over 15 amino acids. CDR3 loop: CASSPQGINYNEQFF. CDR3 bases: TGTGCCAGCAGCCCACAGGGGATTAACTACAATGAGCAGTTCTTC.

J is TRBJ1-1 and V is TRBV10-3; D possibly corresponds to TRBD1 (5 bases). Between the trimmed V and J ends, which lost 4 bases and 4 bases, there was a span of 13 bases. The germline V gene has CDR1 ENHRY and CDR2 SYGVKD. The CDR3 contains 14 residues. CDR3 nucleotide sequence: TGTGCCATCAGTGGGCTCCGGGGGAGCACTGAAGCTTTCTTT. Its translation is CAISGLRGSTEAFF.